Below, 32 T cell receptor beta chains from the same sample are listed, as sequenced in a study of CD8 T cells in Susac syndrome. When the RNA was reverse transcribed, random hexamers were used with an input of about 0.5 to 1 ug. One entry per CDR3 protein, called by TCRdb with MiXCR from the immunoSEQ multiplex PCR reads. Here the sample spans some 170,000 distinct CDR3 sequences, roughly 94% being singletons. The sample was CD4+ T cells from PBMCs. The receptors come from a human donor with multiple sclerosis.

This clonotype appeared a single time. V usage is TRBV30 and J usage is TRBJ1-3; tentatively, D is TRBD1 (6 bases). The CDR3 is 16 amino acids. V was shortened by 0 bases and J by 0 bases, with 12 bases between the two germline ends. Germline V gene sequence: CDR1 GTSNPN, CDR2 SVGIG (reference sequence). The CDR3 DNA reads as TGTGCCTGGAGTGTTCAAACAGGGAACTCTGGAAACACCATATATTTT. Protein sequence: CAWSVQTGNSGNTIYF. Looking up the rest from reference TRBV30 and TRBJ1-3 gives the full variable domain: SQTIHQWPATLVQPVGSPLSLECTVEGTSNPNLYWYRQAAGRGLQLLFYSVGIGQISSEVPQNLSASRPQDRQFILSSKKLLLSDSGFYLCAWSVQTGNSGNTIYFGEGSWLTVV.

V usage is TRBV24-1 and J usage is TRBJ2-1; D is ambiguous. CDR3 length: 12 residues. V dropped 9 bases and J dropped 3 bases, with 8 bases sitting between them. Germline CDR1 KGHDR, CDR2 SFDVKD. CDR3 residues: CATAKGYNEQFF. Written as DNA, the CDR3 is TGTGCCACCGCAAAGGGCTACAATGAGCAGTTCTTC.

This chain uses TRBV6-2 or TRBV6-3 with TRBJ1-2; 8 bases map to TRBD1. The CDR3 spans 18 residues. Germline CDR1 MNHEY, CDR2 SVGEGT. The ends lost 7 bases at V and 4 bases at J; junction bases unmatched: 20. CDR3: CASIHQRTGSSSGYGYTF. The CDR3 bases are TGTGCCAGCATTCACCAACGGACAGGGAGTTCGTCAGGCTATGGCTACACCTTC.

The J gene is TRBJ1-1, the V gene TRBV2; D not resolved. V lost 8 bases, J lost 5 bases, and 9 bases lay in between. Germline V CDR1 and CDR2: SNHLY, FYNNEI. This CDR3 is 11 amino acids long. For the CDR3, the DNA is TGTGCCAGCGAATGGGGAACTGAAGCTTTCTTT. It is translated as CASEWGTEAFF.

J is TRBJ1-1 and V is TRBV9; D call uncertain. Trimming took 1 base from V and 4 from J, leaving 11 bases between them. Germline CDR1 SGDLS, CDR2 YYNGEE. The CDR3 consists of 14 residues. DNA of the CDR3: TGTGCCAGCAGCGTACACCAGGAAACCACTGAAGCTTTCTTT. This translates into CASSVHQETTEAFF.

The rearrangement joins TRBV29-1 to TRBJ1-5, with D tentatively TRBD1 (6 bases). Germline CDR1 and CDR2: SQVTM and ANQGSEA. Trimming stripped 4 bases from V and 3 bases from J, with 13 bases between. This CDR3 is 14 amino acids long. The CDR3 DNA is TGCAGCGTTGCCGACAGGAGTTACAATCAGCCCCAGCATTTT. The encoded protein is CSVADRSYNQPQHF.

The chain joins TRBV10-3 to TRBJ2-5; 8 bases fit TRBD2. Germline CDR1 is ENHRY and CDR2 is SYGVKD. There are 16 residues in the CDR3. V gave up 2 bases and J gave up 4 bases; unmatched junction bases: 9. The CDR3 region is CAISEALDGRGETQYF. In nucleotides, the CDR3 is TGTGCCATCAGTGAGGCACTGGACGGGAGGGGAGAGACCCAGTACTTC.

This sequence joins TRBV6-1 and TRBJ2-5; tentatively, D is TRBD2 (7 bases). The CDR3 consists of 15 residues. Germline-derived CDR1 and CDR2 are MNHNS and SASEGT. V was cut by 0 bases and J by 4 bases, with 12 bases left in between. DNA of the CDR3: TGTGCCAGCAGTGAAGCTCCAGGGGAGGGAGAGACCCAGTACTTC. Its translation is CASSEAPGEGETQYF.

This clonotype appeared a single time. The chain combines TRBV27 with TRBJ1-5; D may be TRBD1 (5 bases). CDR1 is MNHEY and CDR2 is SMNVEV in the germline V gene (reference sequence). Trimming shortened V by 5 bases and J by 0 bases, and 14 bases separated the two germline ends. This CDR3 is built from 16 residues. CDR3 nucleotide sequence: TGTGCCAGCAGTGAGGGACCCCCCGTTAGCAATCAGCCCCAGCATTTT. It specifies CASSEGPPVSNQPQHF.

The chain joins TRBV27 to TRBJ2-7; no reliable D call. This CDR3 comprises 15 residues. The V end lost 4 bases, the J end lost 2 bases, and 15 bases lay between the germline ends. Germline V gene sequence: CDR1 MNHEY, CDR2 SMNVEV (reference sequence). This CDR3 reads CASSSRHDLAYEQYF. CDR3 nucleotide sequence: TGTGCCAGCAGTTCAAGACATGATTTAGCCTACGAGCAGTACTTC.

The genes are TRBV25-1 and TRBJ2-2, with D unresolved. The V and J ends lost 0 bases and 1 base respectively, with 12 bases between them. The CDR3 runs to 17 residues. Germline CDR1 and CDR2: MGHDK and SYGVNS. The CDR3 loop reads CASSEYKDSGNTGELFF. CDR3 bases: TGTGCCAGCAGTGAATATAAGGATTCAGGGAACACCGGGGAGCTGTTTTTT. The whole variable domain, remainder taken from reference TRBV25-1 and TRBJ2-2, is EADIYQTPRYLVIGTGKKITLECSQTMGHDKMYWYQQDPGMELHLIHYSYGVNSTEKGDLSSESTVSRIRTEHFPLTLESARPSHTSQYLCASSEYKDSGNTGELFFGEGSRLTVL.

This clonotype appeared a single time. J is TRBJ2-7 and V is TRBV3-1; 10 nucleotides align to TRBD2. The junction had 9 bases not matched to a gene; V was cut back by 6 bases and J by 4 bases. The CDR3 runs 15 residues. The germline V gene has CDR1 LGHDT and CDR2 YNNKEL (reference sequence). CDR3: CASSPGTSVSYEQYF. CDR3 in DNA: TGTGCCAGCAGTCCCGGGACTAGCGTCAGTTACGAGCAGTACTTC.

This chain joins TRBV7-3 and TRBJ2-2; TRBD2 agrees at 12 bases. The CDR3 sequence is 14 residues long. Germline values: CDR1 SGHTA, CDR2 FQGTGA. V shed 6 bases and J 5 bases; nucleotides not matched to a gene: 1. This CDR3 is CASRLAGGTGELFF. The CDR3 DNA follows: TGTGCCAGCAGACTAGCGGGAGGAACCGGGGAGCTGTTTTTT.

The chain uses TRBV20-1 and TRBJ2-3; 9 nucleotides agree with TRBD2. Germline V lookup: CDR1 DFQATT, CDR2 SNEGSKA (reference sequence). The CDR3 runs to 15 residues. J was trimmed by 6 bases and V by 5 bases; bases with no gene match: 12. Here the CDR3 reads CSAGLGSGSGDTQYF. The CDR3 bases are TGCAGTGCTGGGTTAGGTAGCGGGAGCGGTGATACGCAGTATTTT.

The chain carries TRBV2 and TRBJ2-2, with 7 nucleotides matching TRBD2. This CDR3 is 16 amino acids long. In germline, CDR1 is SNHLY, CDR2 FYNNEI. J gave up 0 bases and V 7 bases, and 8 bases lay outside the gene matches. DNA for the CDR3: TGTGCCAGCACCCTCTTTGGGGGGGCGAACACCGGGGAGCTGTTTTTT. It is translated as CASTLFGGANTGELFF.

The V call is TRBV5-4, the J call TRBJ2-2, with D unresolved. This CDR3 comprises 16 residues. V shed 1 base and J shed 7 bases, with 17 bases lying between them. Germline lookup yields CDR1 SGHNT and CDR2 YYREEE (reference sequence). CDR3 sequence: CASSLMGARSGGELFF. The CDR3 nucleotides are TGTGCCAGCAGCTTGATGGGCGCCCGATCAGGCGGGGAGCTGTTTTTT. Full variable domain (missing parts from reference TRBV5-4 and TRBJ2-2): ETGVTQSPTHLIKTRGQQVTLRCSSQSGHNTVSWYQQALGQGPQFIFQYYREEENGRGNFPPRFSGLQFPNYSSELNVNALELDDSALYLCASSLMGARSGGELFFGEGSRLTVL.

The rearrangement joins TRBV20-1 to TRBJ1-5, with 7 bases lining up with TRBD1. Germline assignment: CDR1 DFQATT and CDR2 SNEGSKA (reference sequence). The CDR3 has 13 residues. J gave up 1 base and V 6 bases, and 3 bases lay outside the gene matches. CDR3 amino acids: CSALQGSNQPQHF. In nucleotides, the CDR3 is TGCAGTGCCTTACAGGGGAGCAATCAGCCCCAGCATTTT.

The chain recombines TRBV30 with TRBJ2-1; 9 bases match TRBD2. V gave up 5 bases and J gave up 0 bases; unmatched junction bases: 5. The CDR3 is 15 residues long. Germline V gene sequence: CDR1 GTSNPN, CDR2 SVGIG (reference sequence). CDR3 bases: TGTGCCTGGCAGCTAGCGGGGAGCTCCTACAATGAGCAGTTCTTC. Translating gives CAWQLAGSSYNEQFF.

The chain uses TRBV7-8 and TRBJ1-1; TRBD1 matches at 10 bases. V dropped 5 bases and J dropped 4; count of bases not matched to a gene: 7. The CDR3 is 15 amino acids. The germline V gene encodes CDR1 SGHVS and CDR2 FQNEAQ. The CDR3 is CASSPNDRGPTEAFF. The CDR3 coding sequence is TGTGCCAGCAGCCCGAACGACAGGGGGCCCACTGAAGCTTTCTTT.

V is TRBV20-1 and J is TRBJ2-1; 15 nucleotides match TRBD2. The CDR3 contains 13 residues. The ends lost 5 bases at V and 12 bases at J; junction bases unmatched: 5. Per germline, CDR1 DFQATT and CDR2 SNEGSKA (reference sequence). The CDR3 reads CSAGGLAGGGQFF. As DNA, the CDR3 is TGCAGTGCTGGAGGACTAGCGGGAGGGGGGCAGTTCTTC.

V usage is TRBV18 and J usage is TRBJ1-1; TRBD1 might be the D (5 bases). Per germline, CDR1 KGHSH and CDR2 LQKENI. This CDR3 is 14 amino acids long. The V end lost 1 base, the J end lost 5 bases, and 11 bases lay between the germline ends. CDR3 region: CASSPQGQKTEAFF. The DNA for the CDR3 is TGTGCCAGCTCACCACAGGGGCAAAAGACTGAAGCTTTCTTT.

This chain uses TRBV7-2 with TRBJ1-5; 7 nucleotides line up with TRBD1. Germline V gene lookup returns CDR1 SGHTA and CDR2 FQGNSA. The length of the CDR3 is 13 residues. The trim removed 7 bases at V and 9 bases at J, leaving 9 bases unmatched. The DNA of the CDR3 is TGTGCCAGCACCCGGACAGGCCGTGGGCCCCAGCATTTT. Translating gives CASTRTGRGPQHF. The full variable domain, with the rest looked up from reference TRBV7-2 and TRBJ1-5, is GAGVSQSPSNKVTEKGKDVELRCDPISGHTALYWYRQSLGQGLEFLIYFQGNSAPDKSGLPSDRFSAERTGGSVSTLTIQRTQQEDSAVYLCASTRTGRGPQHFGDGTRLSIL.

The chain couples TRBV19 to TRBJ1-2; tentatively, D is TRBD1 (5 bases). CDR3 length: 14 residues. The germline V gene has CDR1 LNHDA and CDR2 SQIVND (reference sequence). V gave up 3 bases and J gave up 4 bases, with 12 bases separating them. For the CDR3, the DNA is TGTGCCAGTAGTATTCAGGGAGTGAGCTATGGCTACACCTTC. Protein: CASSIQGVSYGYTF.

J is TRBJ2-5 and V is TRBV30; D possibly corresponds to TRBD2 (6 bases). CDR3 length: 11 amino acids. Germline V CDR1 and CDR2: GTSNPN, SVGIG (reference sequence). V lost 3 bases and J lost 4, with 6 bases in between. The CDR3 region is CAWRGGETQYF. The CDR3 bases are TGTGCCTGGAGGGGAGGAGAGACCCAGTACTTC.

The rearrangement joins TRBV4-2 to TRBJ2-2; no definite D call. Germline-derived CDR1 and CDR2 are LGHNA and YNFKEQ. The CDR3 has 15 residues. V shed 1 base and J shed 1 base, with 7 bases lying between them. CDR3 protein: CASSQVDENTGELFF. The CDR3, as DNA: TGTGCCAGCAGCCAAGTAGACGAGAACACCGGGGAGCTGTTTTTT.

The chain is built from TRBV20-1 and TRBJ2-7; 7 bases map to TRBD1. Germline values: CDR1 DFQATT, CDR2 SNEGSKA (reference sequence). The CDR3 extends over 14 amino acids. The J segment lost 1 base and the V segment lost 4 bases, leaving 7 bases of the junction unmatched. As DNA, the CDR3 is TGCAGTGCTACCTACAGGGGTAGGTCCTACGAGCAGTACTTC. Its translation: CSATYRGRSYEQYF.

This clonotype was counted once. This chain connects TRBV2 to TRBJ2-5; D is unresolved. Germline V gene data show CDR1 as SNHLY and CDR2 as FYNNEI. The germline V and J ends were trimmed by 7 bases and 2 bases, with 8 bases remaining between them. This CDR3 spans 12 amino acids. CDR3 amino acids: CASKLEQETQYF. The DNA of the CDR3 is TGTGCCAGCAAGCTAGAACAAGAGACCCAGTACTTC.

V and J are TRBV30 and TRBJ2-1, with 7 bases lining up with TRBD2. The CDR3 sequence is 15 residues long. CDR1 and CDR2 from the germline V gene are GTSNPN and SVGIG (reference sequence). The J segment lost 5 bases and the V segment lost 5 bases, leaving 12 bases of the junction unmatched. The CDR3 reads CAWSTLGLADNEQFF. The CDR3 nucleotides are TGTGCCTGGTCCACCTTGGGGCTAGCGGACAATGAGCAGTTCTTC.

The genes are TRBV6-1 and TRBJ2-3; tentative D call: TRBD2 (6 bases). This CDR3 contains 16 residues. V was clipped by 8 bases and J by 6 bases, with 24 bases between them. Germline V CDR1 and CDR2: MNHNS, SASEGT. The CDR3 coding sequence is TGTGCCAGCTCGGGGGAAGGACAACGAACACGGGATACGCAGTATTTT. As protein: CASSGEGQRTRDTQYF.

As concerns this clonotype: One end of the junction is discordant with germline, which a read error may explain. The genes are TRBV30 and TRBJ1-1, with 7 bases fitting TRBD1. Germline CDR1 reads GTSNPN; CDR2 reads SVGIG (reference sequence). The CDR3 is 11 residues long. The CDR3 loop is CAWDGQAEVFF. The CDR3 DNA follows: TGTGCCTGGGACGGACAGGCTGAAGTTTTCTTT.

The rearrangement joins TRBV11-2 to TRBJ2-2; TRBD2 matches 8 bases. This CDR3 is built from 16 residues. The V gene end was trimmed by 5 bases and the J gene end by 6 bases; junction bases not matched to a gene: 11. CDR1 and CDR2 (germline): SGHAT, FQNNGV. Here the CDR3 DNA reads TGTGCCAGCAGCCCACGAGCGGGAGTGATGTCCGGGGAGCTGTTTTTT. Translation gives CASSPRAGVMSGELFF.

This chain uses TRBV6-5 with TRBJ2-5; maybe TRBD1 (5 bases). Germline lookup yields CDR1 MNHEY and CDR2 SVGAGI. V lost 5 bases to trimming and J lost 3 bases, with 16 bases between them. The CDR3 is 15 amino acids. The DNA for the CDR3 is TGTGCCAGCAGTGGGGCCGGACATATTAAAGAGACCCAGTACTTC. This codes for CASSGAGHIKETQYF.